Listed here are 14 T cell receptor beta chains from one sample, sequenced in a study of T cell repertoires in cytomegalovirus infection. MiXCR, run by TCRdb on the reads, gives a single entry per CDR3 protein. This table has approximately 120,000 distinct CDR3 sequences, roughly 30% appearing once. Their cognate antigens are unknown. The sample consisted of CD8+ T cells from cultured PBMCs, taken from culture after CMV antigen stimulation. Receptor source: a human donor in good health (CMV status not recorded). Some clones in this sample may be carry-over from other donors' samples.

The V call is TRBV9, the J call TRBJ2-7, with 7 nucleotides matching TRBD2. The CDR3 runs 14 residues. The ends lost 0 bases at V and 6 bases at J; junction bases unmatched: 6. The germline V gene encodes CDR1 SGDLS and CDR2 YYNGEE. CDR3 nucleotide sequence: TGTGCCAGCAGCGTAGTAGGGGAGGGAGGCGAGCAGTACTTC. Protein: CASSVVGEGGEQYF. Based on the CDR3 plus reference TRBV9 and TRBJ2-7, the full variable domain is DSGVTQTPKHLITATGQRVTLRCSPRSGDLSVYWYQQSLDQGLQFLIQYYNGEERAKGNILERFSAQQFPDLHSELNLSSLELGDSALYFCASSVVGEGGEQYFGPGTRLTVT.

The V and J genes are TRBV7-9 and TRBJ2-7; 7 bases are a match to TRBD1. Trimming cost V 2 bases and J 5 bases; bases outside gene matches: 9. The germline V gene has CDR1 SEHNR and CDR2 FQNEAQ (reference sequence). This CDR3 is 15 amino acids long. In DNA, the CDR3 is TGTGCCAGCAGCTTATCCGAGACAGGGAACAACGAGCAGTACTTC. This codes for CASSLSETGNNEQYF.

Many counts were recorded for this clonotype. V is TRBV7-9 and J is TRBJ1-1; the match to TRBD1 covers 8 bases. This CDR3 region has 17 residues. Germline V lookup: CDR1 SEHNR, CDR2 FQNEAQ (reference sequence). Trimming took 5 bases from V and 3 from J; bases not matched to a gene: 14. CDR3 sequence (DNA): TGTGCCAGCAGCCCACAGGGGGGGAATCGGTCGGACACTGAAGCTTTCTTT. It specifies CASSPQGGNRSDTEAFF.

Turning to this clonotype: A much larger clone is a single base away; this may be a read error. The rearrangement joins TRBV10-3 to TRBJ2-6, with 10 bases identical to TRBD1. The CDR3 is 18 residues long. The V gene's germline CDR1 is ENHRY and CDR2 SYGVKD. Losses at the gene ends were 7 bases for V and 4 bases for J; bases not matched to a gene: 13. The CDR3 region is CAINDVPGQGSGANVLTF. CDR3 bases: TGTGCCATCAATGACGTCCCGGGACAGGGGTCGGGGGCCAACGTCCTGACTTTC.

The chain links TRBV5-6 to TRBJ2-1; 7 bases line up with TRBD2. CDR1 and CDR2 (germline): SGHDT, YYEEEE. This CDR3 spans 16 amino acids. V lost 0 bases to trimming and J lost 5 bases; unmatched junction nucleotides: 8. This chain's CDR3 is CASSLAWGGTNNEQFF. The DNA for the CDR3 is TGTGCCAGCAGCTTGGCCTGGGGGGGTACGAACAATGAGCAGTTCTTC.

This clonotype was found a few times. The gene calls are TRBV19 and TRBJ2-5, with 9 nucleotides matching TRBD1. CDR3 length: 14 amino acids. With V trimmed by 6 bases and J by 5 bases, 7 bases remained unmatched. The germline CDR1 and CDR2 sequences are LNHDA and SQIVND (reference sequence). The CDR3 region has the DNA TGTGCCAGTAGCCCTGGACAGGGGTGGGAGACCCAGTACTTC. Translation: CASSPGQGWETQYF.

This clonotype showed up many times. The gene calls are TRBV7-8 and TRBJ1-4, with unresolved D. Germline CDR1 is SGHVS and CDR2 is FQNEAQ. This CDR3 has 16 amino acids. V shed 2 bases and J shed 4 bases, with 14 bases lying between them. This chain's CDR3 is CASSLNIGQVNEKLFF. Here the CDR3 DNA reads TGTGCCAGCAGCTTAAACATCGGGCAGGTTAATGAAAAACTGTTTTTT.

This clonotype was observed a handful of times. This chain connects TRBV10-3 to TRBJ1-5; weak D call: TRBD1 (6 bases). The CDR3 totals 14 residues. The V gene's germline CDR1 is ENHRY and CDR2 SYGVKD. The V end was cut by 5 bases, the J end by 8 bases, with 16 bases between. In nucleotides, the CDR3 is TGTGCCATCAGTCCCTCTGGGGGCGGGGAGCCCCAGCATTTT. Protein product: CAISPSGGGEPQHF.

The V call is TRBV12-3 or TRBV12-4, the J call TRBJ1-2, with D unresolved. V dropped 1 base and J dropped 2 bases, with 11 bases sitting between them. The CDR3 spans 15 residues. In DNA, the CDR3 is TGTGCCAGCAGTTTAGGACTCACCTCAAACTATGGCTACACCTTC. Its translation is CASSLGLTSNYGYTF.

This clonotype was seen a handful of times. The rearrangement uses TRBV7-9 and TRBJ1-1; 10 bases fit TRBD1. Germline trimming cut 5 bases from V and 5 bases from J; bases unmatched to any gene: 5. There are 14 residues in the CDR3. In germline, CDR1 is SEHNR, CDR2 FQNEAQ (reference sequence). The DNA of the CDR3 is TGTGCCAGCAGCCCGACAGGGGGCATGACTGAAGCTTTCTTT. Protein sequence: CASSPTGGMTEAFF.

This clonotype was detected many times. The J gene is TRBJ1-1, the V gene TRBV12-3 or TRBV12-4; D not certain. Trimming took off 6 bases at V and 1 base at J, with 9 bases between the two ends. This CDR3 is 13 amino acids long. CDR3 amino acids: CASSFGPNTEAFF. The CDR3 DNA sequence: TGTGCCAGCAGCTTTGGCCCGAACACTGAAGCTTTCTTT.

The V call is TRBV27, the J call TRBJ1-6; D is perhaps TRBD1 (5 bases). Germline assignment: CDR1 MNHEY and CDR2 SMNVEV (reference sequence). The V gene lost 2 bases and the J gene lost 4 bases, with 9 bases spanning the gap. The CDR3 is 15 amino acids. Here the CDR3 DNA reads TGTGCCAGCAGTTTACAGGGAGTATATAATTCACCCCTCCACTTT. Translation: CASSLQGVYNSPLHF.

This clonotype was observed at least ten times. J is TRBJ1-5 and V is TRBV7-9; D ambiguous. CDR3 length: 13 residues. Germline assignment: CDR1 SEHNR and CDR2 FQNEAQ (reference sequence). The V end lost 3 bases, the J end lost 7 bases, and 10 bases lay between the germline ends. The chain's CDR3 is CASSLGLLQPQHF. CDR3 bases: TGTGCCAGCAGCTTGGGTCTATTACAGCCCCAGCATTTT. The full variable domain, completed using reference TRBV7-9 and TRBJ1-5, is DTGVSQNPRHKITKRGQNVTFRCDPISEHNRLYWYRQTLGQGPEFLTYFQNEAQLEKSRLLSDRFSAERPKGSFSTLEIQRTEQGDSAMYLCASSLGLLQPQHFGDGTRLSIL.

This clonotype was counted many times. The gene calls are TRBV4-1 and TRBJ1-2, with D possibly TRBD1 on 6 matching bases. This CDR3 has 16 residues. The germline V gene encodes CDR1 MGHRA and CDR2 YSYEKL. V lost 0 bases and J 2 bases, leaving 13 bases between the germline ends. CDR3 region: CASSQEPRDTNYGYTF. The DNA for the CDR3 is TGCGCCAGCAGCCAAGAACCCCGGGACACCAACTATGGCTACACCTTC.